What follows are 6 T cell receptor beta chains derived from one specimen sequenced in a study of radiotherapy plus CTLA-4 blockade in lung cancer. Using immunoSEQ multiplex PCR, the repertoire was profiled, and TCRdb retains in-frame clones only, with some absent. The sample has tens of thousands of clones, around 85% seen once; the top ten hold just under 8%. This material consisted of peripheral blood, taken from a patient treated with radiotherapy plus ipilimumab. These receptors were obtained from a human donor with non-small cell lung cancer who had stable disease on radiotherapy plus ipilimumab.

This rearrangement joins TRBV19 to TRBJ2-1; maybe TRBD1 (6 bases). Trimming removed 6 bases from V and 0 bases from J, with 15 bases in between. Germline V gene data show CDR1 as LNHDA and CDR2 as SQIVND (reference sequence). The CDR3 has 16 residues. CDR3 sequence reads: CASRKRQDSSYNEQFF. The CDR3 DNA sequence: TGTGCCAGTAGGAAAAGACAGGACAGCTCCTACAATGAGCAGTTCTTC.

The gene calls are TRBV13 and TRBJ1-6; 8 bases agree with TRBD1. Germline CDR1 and CDR2: PRHDT and FYEKMQ (reference sequence). CDR3 size: 16 residues. V lost 5 bases and J lost 7; bases outside the gene matches: 10. For the CDR3, the DNA is TGTGCCAGCAGCCACGACAGGGGACCACCGAATTCACCCCTCCACTTT. Protein product: CASSHDRGPPNSPLHF.

This chain connects TRBV6-1 to TRBJ2-7; the D call may be TRBD1 or TRBD2 (5 bases each). The CDR3 runs to 13 residues. CDR1 and CDR2 (germline): MNHNS, SASEGT. V was shortened by 6 bases and J by 2 bases, with 11 bases between the two germline ends. In nucleotides, the CDR3 is TGTGCCAGCAGGGACACGAGGGCCTACGAGCAGTACGTC. Translating gives CASRDTRAYEQYV.

A few counts support this clone. V usage is TRBV10-3 and J usage is TRBJ1-6; TRBD1 agrees at 7 bases. CDR1 and CDR2 from the germline V gene are ENHRY and SYGVKD. The CDR3 length is 12 residues. Unmatched junction bases numbered 0, after V lost 6 bases and J lost 7 bases. The chain's CDR3 is CAIRTGNSPLHF. CDR3 nucleotides: TGTGCCATCAGGACAGGGAATTCACCCCTCCACTTT.

The rearrangement links TRBV9 to TRBJ1-2; 9 bases fit TRBD1. V was clipped by 4 bases and J by 2 bases; unmatched bases: 6. The germline CDR1 and CDR2 sequences are SGDLS and YYNGEE. This CDR3 is 15 amino acids long. CDR3 residues: CASSPTTGGNYGYTF. CDR3 coding DNA: TGTGCCAGCAGCCCAACGACAGGGGGGAACTATGGCTACACCTTC.

The chain couples TRBV6-5 to TRBJ1-2; D gene ambiguous. Germline CDR1 MNHEY, CDR2 SVGAGI. The CDR3 contains 11 residues. V lost 5 bases and J lost 5, with 6 bases in between. The CDR3 DNA reads TGTGCCAGCAGTAACAGTTATGGCTACACCTTC. It specifies CASSNSYGYTF.